A single sample is the source of the 14 T cell receptor beta chains below, sequenced in a study of CD8 T cells in Susac syndrome (dated by TCRdb to the late 2010s). The library came from the immunoSEQ multiplex PCR assay. RNA was extracted using the RNeasy kit, and roughly 0.45 to 1 ug of the RNA was reverse transcribed with random hexamers. TCRdb reran the public reads through fastp at Q25 and MiXCR, keeping productive beta chains. Each entry merges the rows of one CDR3 protein and shows their most common DNA and genes. The sample table contains about 300,000 distinct CDR3 sequences; only one count was recorded for about 82% of them. The top ten clonotypes cover roughly 0.21% of the sample. The sample consisted of CD8+ T cells from PBMCs. Receptors were obtained from a human donor with multiple sclerosis.

The chain links TRBV24-1 to TRBJ2-1; TRBD2 aligns across 9 bases. The CDR3 runs to 15 residues. Trimming took 4 bases from V and 8 from J; bases not matched to a gene: 8. From germline, CDR1 is KGHDR and CDR2 SFDVKD. Here the CDR3 reads CATSDVPGLADEQFF. The CDR3 DNA reads TGTGCCACCAGTGACGTACCGGGACTAGCCGATGAGCAGTTCTTC.

V is TRBV4-2 and J is TRBJ1-1; D uncertain. Germline CDR1 is LGHNA and CDR2 is YNFKEQ. The CDR3 spans 11 residues. V lost 1 base and J lost 5, with 2 bases in between. For the CDR3, the DNA is TGTGCCAGCAGCCAAGGGACTGAAGCTTTCTTT. Translating gives CASSQGTEAFF.

V gene TRBV19 combines with J gene TRBJ2-1; no firm D call. CDR1 and CDR2 from the germline V gene are LNHDA and SQIVND (reference sequence). V was shortened by 3 bases and J by 7 bases, with 7 bases between the two germline ends. This CDR3 spans 12 amino acids. The CDR3 coding sequence is TGTGCCAGTAGTATGACCGGTAATGAGCAGTTCTTC. Translating gives CASSMTGNEQFF.

In its sample, this clonotype was seen a few times. The V gene is TRBV12-3 or TRBV12-4, the J gene TRBJ2-1, with D tentatively TRBD1 (8 bases). The CDR3 length is 19 residues. Trimming took 5 bases from V and 0 from J, leaving 23 bases between them. This CDR3 is CASSLRTGWGGSSYNEQFF. CDR3 bases: TGTGCCAGCAGTCTCCGGACAGGGTGGGGCGGGAGCTCCTACAATGAGCAGTTCTTC.

The chain links TRBV12-3 or TRBV12-4 to TRBJ2-1, with 10 bases identical to TRBD2. J gave up 4 bases and V 5 bases, and 11 bases lay outside the gene matches. The length of the CDR3 is 17 residues. The CDR3 protein is CASSPPPGLAAYNEQFF. As DNA, the CDR3 is TGTGCCAGCAGTCCTCCTCCTGGACTAGCGGCATACAATGAGCAGTTCTTC.

The V gene is TRBV12-3 or TRBV12-4, the J gene TRBJ2-7, with TRBD1 matching 9 bases. After removal of 9 bases from V and 5 bases from J, the junction contained 17 bases not matched to a gene. CDR3 length equals 16 residues. CDR3 coding DNA: TGTGCCAGTCGAGCCCTAGGGGGGGACAGGGTGCACGAGCAGTACTTC. Residues: CASRALGGDRVHEQYF.

The rearrangement joins TRBV5-4 to TRBJ2-2; possibly TRBD1 for D (5 bases). The CDR3 has 13 amino acids. Germline V gene sequence: CDR1 SGHNT, CDR2 YYREEE (reference sequence). The V and J ends lost 0 bases and 10 bases respectively, with 10 bases between them. CDR3 loop: CASSLDRSKELFF. The CDR3 region has the DNA TGTGCCAGCAGCTTGGACAGGTCGAAGGAGCTGTTTTTT.

The chain links TRBV7-3 to TRBJ2-2, with TRBD2 identical over 8 bases. The V and J ends lost 8 bases and 7 bases, in that order; junction bases with no gene match: 6. This CDR3 is 13 amino acids long. Germline V gene lookup returns CDR1 SGHTA and CDR2 FQGTGA. CDR3 region: CASLQRESGELFF. CDR3 nucleotide sequence: TGTGCCAGCCTTCAGCGGGAGAGCGGGGAGCTGTTTTTT.

The chain is built from TRBV7-6 and TRBJ2-5, with D hard to call. This CDR3 contains 15 residues. In germline, CDR1 is SGHVS, CDR2 FNYEAQ. V lost 5 bases and J lost 5, with 18 bases in between. The CDR3, as DNA: TGTGCCAGCAGCCTTGCCGGTTCGAGTCGGGAGACCCAGTACTTC. The encoded protein is CASSLAGSSRETQYF.

The chain carries TRBV7-9 and TRBJ1-4; possible D gene TRBD1, 5 bases. Trimming took 5 bases from V and 6 from J, leaving 16 bases between them. This CDR3 comprises 15 residues. Per germline, CDR1 SEHNR and CDR2 FQNEAQ (reference sequence). CDR3: CASSIPALGDEKLFF. Here the CDR3 DNA reads TGTGCCAGCAGCATCCCCGCCCTGGGGGATGAAAAACTGTTTTTT.

The chain employs TRBV3-1 and TRBJ1-5; tentatively, D is TRBD1 (6 bases). V was shortened by 0 bases and J by 7 bases, with 16 bases between the two germline ends. This CDR3 has 16 residues. Per the germline V gene, CDR1 is LGHDT and CDR2 is YNNKEL (reference sequence). The CDR3 region has the DNA TGTGCCAGCAGCCAAGATCTGACAGGAAGCCCACAGCCCCAGCATTTT. Translated, it gives CASSQDLTGSPQPQHF.

The chain is built from TRBV15 and TRBJ2-7; D could derive from TRBD1 or TRBD2 (5 bases each). The germline CDR1 and CDR2 sequences are LNHNV and YYDKDF (reference sequence). Trimming stripped 3 bases from V and 7 bases from J, with 13 bases between. The CDR3 totals 13 residues. The CDR3 protein is CATSSAYEGEQYF. The CDR3 region has the DNA TGTGCCACCAGCAGCGCTTACGAGGGGGAGCAGTACTTC.

V and J are TRBV12-3 or TRBV12-4 and TRBJ2-2; 8 bases are a match to TRBD1. The CDR3 runs 15 residues. Unmatched junction bases numbered 4, after V lost 3 bases and J lost 4 bases. In DNA, the CDR3 is TGTGCCAGCAGTTTTCTACAGGGGGGCACCGGGGAGCTGTTTTTT. Protein: CASSFLQGGTGELFF.

The V call is TRBV27, the J call TRBJ2-5, with D possibly TRBD2 on 6 matching bases. The germline V gene encodes CDR1 MNHEY and CDR2 SMNVEV (reference sequence). V was trimmed by 4 bases and J by 2 bases, leaving 14 bases between them. The CDR3 extends over 15 amino acids. DNA for the CDR3: TGTGCCAGCAGTTATAATCCGGGACTTCAAGAGACCCAGTACTTC. It translates to CASSYNPGLQETQYF.